This TCR beta chain was sequenced for a study of CD8 T cells in Susac syndrome. Study as a whole: Eight or nine of the sequenced Susac syndrome patients were in remission, and five or six had active disease.

Germline V gives CDR1 GTSNPN, CDR2 SVGIG (reference sequence). V lost 2 bases to trimming and J lost 7 bases, with 29 bases between them. The CDR3 runs 18 residues. cDNA came from roughly 0.5 to 1 ug RNA primed by random hexamers. MiXCR, applied by TCRdb to the immunoSEQ multiplex PCR reads, yields one record per CDR3 protein. The sample has about 190,000 distinct CDR3 sequences; more than 90% are singletons. Points from the study as a whole: The CD4+ T cell repertoires of Susac syndrome were found to show no clonal expansion.

TCR beta sequencing was performed on blood CD8+ and CD4+ T cells. Isolation of CD8+ and CD4+ T cells was performed negatively, whereas enrichment of TEMRA cells was done by FACS. As to this clonotype: Its matching antigen is unknown.

The clonotype comes from a human donor with Susac syndrome. The V and J genes are TRBV30 and TRBJ1-2, with D unclear. The material sequenced was CD4+ T cells from PBMCs. The DNA of the CDR3 is TGTGCCTGGAGTCCCAACCATGGACCCGGGCTTGGGATTAGTGGCTACACCTTC. This sequence encodes CAWSPNHGPGLGISGYTF.